One sample yielded the 18 T cell receptor beta chains listed below, sequenced in a study of beta chain features in type 1 diabetes (dated by TCRdb to 2016 to 2019). Findings and caveats that apply to the study as a whole: In all four CD4+ subsets, TCRB CDR3 length was moderately but significantly shorter in type 1 diabetes patients.

Library method: the immunoSEQ multiplex PCR assay. All of the isolated RNA was reverse transcribed with the High Capacity cDNA Reverse Transcription Kit, so expressed TCRB transcripts were sequenced. The immuneACCESS repertoire file appears here via TCRdb, limited to in-frame rearrangements. These files lack a portion of the clones; in checked studies, under half of the deficit traces to unresolved V genes, and the cause of the others is not known. The sample includes 300,000 to 350,000 clones, with roughly 9% observed a single time. The top ten clones comprise roughly 0.99% of the sample. These receptors' antigens are unknown. Sequenced input: central memory CD4+ T cells from blood. All receptors come from a young man with type 1 diabetes.

The chain uses TRBV4-3 and TRBJ1-1; 10 nucleotides line up with TRBD1. The trim removed 2 bases at V and 5 bases at J, leaving 5 bases unmatched. Looked up from germline, CDR1 is LGHNA and CDR2 is YSLEER. The CDR3 totals 15 residues. CDR3 sequence reads: CASSQKGQGWTEAFF. The CDR3 coding sequence is TGCGCCAGCAGCCAAAAGGGACAGGGGTGGACTGAAGCTTTCTTT.

A few counts support this clone. This chain links TRBV12-5 with TRBJ1-5, with 9 bases matching TRBD1. V dropped 7 bases and J dropped 5; count of bases not matched to a gene: 3. CDR1 is LGHNT and CDR2 is FRNRAP in the germline V gene. The CDR3 loop spans 13 amino acids. DNA of the CDR3: TGTGCTAGTGTGACAGGGGGTTATCAGCCCCAGCATTTT. It is translated as CASVTGGYQPQHF.

The rearrangement uses TRBV7-2 and TRBJ2-7; 13 bases agree with TRBD2. The CDR3 spans 15 residues. Germline trimming cut 5 bases from V and 5 bases from J; bases unmatched to any gene: 6. The V gene's germline CDR1 is SGHTA and CDR2 FQGNSA. As DNA, the CDR3 is TGTGCCAGCAGCAGGACTAGCGGGGGCCAAGACGAGCAGTACTTC. This encodes CASSRTSGGQDEQYF.

This clone showed up just a few times. The rearrangement uses TRBV10-3 and TRBJ2-1; D may be TRBD1 (6 bases). Trimming took 5 bases from V and 8 from J, leaving 16 bases between them. CDR3 length: 14 amino acids. Germline assignment: CDR1 ENHRY and CDR2 SYGVKD. CDR3 protein: CAISLQGFEDEQFF. As DNA, the CDR3 is TGTGCCATCAGTTTACAGGGTTTTGAGGATGAGCAGTTCTTC.

CDR3 bases: TGTGCCAGCAGTTCCTCACGATGGGAGCAGTACTTC. It encodes CASSSSRWEQYF. The V call is TRBV28, the J call TRBJ2-7; no definite D call. This CDR3 comprises 12 residues. From germline, CDR1 is MDHEN and CDR2 SYDVKM. The V gene lost 4 bases and the J gene lost 7 bases, with 11 bases spanning the gap.

This clone was seen more than once but under ten times. The J gene is TRBJ1-2, the V gene TRBV6-6; D possibly corresponds to TRBD1 (6 bases). Germline V gives CDR1 MNHNY, CDR2 SVGAGI (reference sequence). The CDR3 runs 13 residues. V was shortened by 6 bases and J by 7 bases, with 15 bases between the two germline ends. The CDR3 coding sequence is TGTGCCAGCAGCACGACCGGGACACCTGGCTACACCTTC. Amino acid sequence: CASSTTGTPGYTF.

This clone turned up a few times. This chain uses TRBV5-6 with TRBJ2-7, with a tentative D call TRBD2 (5 bases). With 5 bases removed from V and 4 bases from J, the gap between germline ends came to 7 bases. The CDR3 is 11 residues long. CDR1 is SGHDT and CDR2 is YYEEEE in the germline V gene. Written as DNA, the CDR3 is TGTGCCAGCAGTAGGAGGTACGAGCAGTACTTC. It codes for CASSRRYEQYF.

The rearrangement links TRBV6-5 to TRBJ2-5; either TRBD1 or TRBD2 may supply D (6 bases each). CDR1 is MNHEY and CDR2 is SVGAGI in the germline V gene. Trimming took off 8 bases at V and 5 bases at J, with 15 bases between the two ends. The CDR3 consists of 13 residues. CDR3: CASEGGLRETQYF. The CDR3 DNA reads TGTGCCAGCGAGGGGGGTTTAAGGGAGACCCAGTACTTC.

In this sample, this clone turned up a few times. The rearrangement joins TRBV7-9 to TRBJ1-1; 7 nucleotides line up with TRBD1. The CDR3 sequence is 17 residues long. Germline V gives CDR1 SEHNR, CDR2 FQNEAQ (reference sequence). V lost 2 bases to trimming and J lost 4 bases; unmatched junction nucleotides: 13. The chain's CDR3 is CASSLIPMTGKATEAFF. Written as DNA, the CDR3 is TGTGCCAGCAGCTTAATTCCAATGACAGGGAAAGCCACTGAAGCTTTCTTT.

This clone was observed many times. The J gene is TRBJ1-2, the V gene TRBV14, with 7 bases lining up with TRBD1. This CDR3 region has 15 residues. V lost 4 bases, J lost 1 base, and 6 bases stayed unmatched. CDR1 SGHDN and CDR2 FVKESK come from the germline V gene. CDR3 bases: TGTGCCAGCAGCCCACAGGGGAGGCTTAACTATGGCTACACCTTC. Its translation: CASSPQGRLNYGYTF. Full variable domain (missing parts from reference TRBV14 and TRBJ1-2): EAGVTQFPSHSVIEKGQTVTLRCDPISGHDNLYWYRRVMGKEIKFLLHFVKESKQDESGMPNNRFLAERTGGTYSTLKVQPAELEDSGVYFCASSPQGRLNYGYTFGSGTRLTVV.

V gene TRBV7-2 combines with J gene TRBJ1-1, with a tentative D call TRBD1 (6 bases). The CDR3 covers 13 residues. Germline V gene sequence: CDR1 SGHTA, CDR2 FQGNSA. Trimming stripped 5 bases from V and 5 bases from J, with 12 bases between. The CDR3 loop is CASSTRQETEAFF. The DNA for the CDR3 is TGTGCCAGCAGCACTCGACAGGAAACTGAAGCTTTCTTT.

This clone was seen a handful of times. The V gene is TRBV30, the J gene TRBJ1-1; TRBD1 matches 7 bases. Losses at the gene ends were 0 bases for V and 0 bases for J; bases not matched to a gene: 4. The CDR3 has 15 residues. Germline V gene data show CDR1 as GTSNPN and CDR2 as SVGIG (reference sequence). CDR3 protein: CAWSVPDRVNTEAFF. The CDR3 region has the DNA TGTGCCTGGAGTGTACCTGACAGGGTGAACACTGAAGCTTTCTTT.

Only a few counts were recorded for this clone. The chain has TRBV18 and TRBJ1-1, with unresolved D. Germline V CDR1 and CDR2: KGHSH, LQKENI. V was pared by 6 bases and J by 3 bases, with 11 bases between. The CDR3 has 13 residues. Here the CDR3 reads CASSDQTDTEAFF. The CDR3 DNA sequence: TGTGCCAGCTCCGACCAAACGGACACTGAAGCTTTCTTT.

The chain uses TRBV21-1 and TRBJ2-5; the table assigns TRBD2, which was not confirmed against the DNA. TRBV21-1 constitutes a pseudogene. CDR3 size: 15 residues. The CDR3 DNA sequence: TGTGCCAGCAGATATTACTCGGGGGAGCAAGAGACCCAGTACTTC. This gives the protein CASRYYSGEQETQYF.

This clone was detected a few times. The J gene is TRBJ2-1, the V gene TRBV9; perhaps D is TRBD1 or TRBD2 (5 bases each). The CDR3 consists of 15 residues. Between the trimmed V and J ends, which lost 0 bases and 2 bases, there was a span of 9 bases. CDR1 is SGDLS and CDR2 is YYNGEE in the germline V gene. CDR3 amino acids: CASSVGGPAYNEQFF. The CDR3 DNA reads as TGTGCCAGCAGCGTAGGGGGACCCGCCTACAATGAGCAGTTCTTC. Combining the CDR3 with reference TRBV9 and TRBJ2-1 gives the whole variable domain DSGVTQTPKHLITATGQRVTLRCSPRSGDLSVYWYQQSLDQGLQFLIQYYNGEERAKGNILERFSAQQFPDLHSELNLSSLELGDSALYFCASSVGGPAYNEQFFGPGTRLTVL.

This chain links TRBV4-3 with TRBJ2-7; D is uncertain. This CDR3 comprises 13 residues. V lost 3 bases and J lost 6, with 12 bases in between. CDR1 LGHNA and CDR2 YSLEER come from the germline V gene. Here the CDR3 DNA reads TGCGCCAGCAGCCAGGCCCTAGGGCGCGAGCAGTACTTC. Translated: CASSQALGREQYF.

The CDR3 sequence is CASSPWLGSNSPLHF. In nucleotides, the CDR3 is TGTGCCAGCAGCCCCTGGCTTGGGAGCAATTCACCCCTCCACTTT. This rearrangement joins TRBV25-1 to TRBJ1-6; D is ambiguous. This CDR3 is 15 amino acids long. Germline CDR1 is MGHDK and CDR2 is SYGVNS. The V end was cut by 6 bases, the J end by 7 bases, with 16 bases between.

The chain is built from TRBV5-4 and TRBJ1-4, with D unclear. CDR1 and CDR2 (germline): SGHNT, YYREEE (reference sequence). Trimming pared 4 bases from V and 2 bases from J, leaving 12 bases between. This CDR3 has 15 amino acids. The CDR3 region is CASSPPGSTNEKLFF. DNA for the CDR3: TGTGCCAGCAGCCCCCCGGGCAGCACTAATGAAAAACTGTTTTTT.